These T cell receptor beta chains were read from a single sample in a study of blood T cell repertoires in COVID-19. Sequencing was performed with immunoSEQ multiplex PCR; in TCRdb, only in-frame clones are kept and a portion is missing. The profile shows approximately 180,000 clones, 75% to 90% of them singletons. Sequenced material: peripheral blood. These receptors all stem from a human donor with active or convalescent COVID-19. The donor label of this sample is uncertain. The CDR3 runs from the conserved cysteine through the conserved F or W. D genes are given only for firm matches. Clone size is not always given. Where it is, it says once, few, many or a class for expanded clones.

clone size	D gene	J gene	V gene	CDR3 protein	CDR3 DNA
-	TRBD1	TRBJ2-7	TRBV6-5	CASSYSGTGPYEQYF	TGTGCCAGCAGTTACTCGGGGACAGGCCCTTACGAGCAGTACTTC
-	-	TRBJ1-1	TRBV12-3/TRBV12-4	CASSFQGTKAFF	TGTGCCAGCAGTTTTCAGGGGACGAAAGCTTTCTTT
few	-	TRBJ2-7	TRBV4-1	CASSQGGLNGYEQYF	TGCGCCAGCAGCCAAGGAGGACTAAACGGTTACGAGCAGTACTTC
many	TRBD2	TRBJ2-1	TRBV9	CASSVGVTSGGAPDEQFF	TGTGCCAGCAGCGTAGGAGTGACTAGCGGGGGGGCCCCGGATGAGCAGTTCTTC
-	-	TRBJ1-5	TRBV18	CASSTGSGGNQPQHF	TGTGCCAGCTCTACAGGCTCGGGGGGCAATCAGCCCCAGCATTTT
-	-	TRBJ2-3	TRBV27	CASSFYRQGRDTQYF	TGTGCCAGCAGTTTTTATAGGCAGGGTAGGGATACGCAGTATTTT
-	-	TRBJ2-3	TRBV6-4	CAVLREGRGTDTQYF	TGTGCCGTTTTGAGGGAAGGGAGGGGGACAGATACGCAGTATTTT
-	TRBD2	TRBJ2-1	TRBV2	CASSIAGASYNEQFF	TGTGCCAGCAGTATAGCGGGAGCGTCCTACAATGAGCAGTTCTTC
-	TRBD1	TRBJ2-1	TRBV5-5	CASSPQGAWNNEQFF	TGTGCCAGCAGTCCCCAGGGGGCGTGGAACAATGAGCAGTTCTTC
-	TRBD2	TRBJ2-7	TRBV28	CASSLGTTGTSGYEQYF	TGTGCCAGCAGTTTGGGGACCACCGGGACTAGCGGCTACGAGCAGTACTTC
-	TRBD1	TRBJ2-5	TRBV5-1	CASSPQGVSVETQYF	TGCGCCAGCAGTCCACAGGGGGTGAGCGTCGAGACCCAGTACTTC
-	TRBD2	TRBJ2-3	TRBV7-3	CASSSLAGGGTDTQYF	TGTGCCAGCAGTTCTCTAGCGGGAGGTGGCACAGATACGCAGTATTTT
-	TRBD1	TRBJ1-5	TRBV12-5	CASGLVRWTGKSFYQPQHF	TGTGCTAGTGGTTTGGTAAGGTGGACAGGGAAAAGTTTTTATCAGCCCCAGCATTTT
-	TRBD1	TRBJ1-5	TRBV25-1	CASSGGTGWNQPQHF	TGTGCCAGCAGTGGGGGGACAGGGTGGAATCAGCCCCAGCATTTT
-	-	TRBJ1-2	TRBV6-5	CASSTRGLSYGYTF	TGTGCCAGCAGTACCAGGGGTCTTAGCTATGGCTACACCTTC
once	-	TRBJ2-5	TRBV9	CASSVENSGETQYF	TGTGCCAGCAGCGTAGAGAACTCCGGGGAGACCCAGTACTTC
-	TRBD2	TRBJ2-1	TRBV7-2	CASSPSGGSYNEQFF	TGTGCCAGCAGCCCATCGGGAGGCTCCTACAATGAGCAGTTCTTC
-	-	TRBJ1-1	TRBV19	CASSIHGPGGEAFF	TGTGCCAGTAGTATCCACGGCCCGGGAGGTGAAGCTTTCTTT
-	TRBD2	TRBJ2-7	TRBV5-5	CASSLGLAGSPGSYEQYF	TGTGCCAGCAGCTTGGGTCTAGCGGGCTCCCCCGGTTCCTACGAGCAGTACTTC
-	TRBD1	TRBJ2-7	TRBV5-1	CASSEPRDRVLYEQYF	TGCGCCAGCAGCGAACCGAGGGACAGAGTGCTCTACGAGCAGTACTTC
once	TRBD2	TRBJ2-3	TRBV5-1	CASRWEGTDTQYF	TGCGCCAGCAGATGGGAGGGGACAGATACGCAGTATTTT
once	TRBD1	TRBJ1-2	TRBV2	CASSAVSRTGFGYTF	TGTGCCAGCAGTGCCGTCTCTCGGACAGGGTTTGGCTACACCTTC
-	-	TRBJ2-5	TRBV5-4	CASSLAAGVQETQYF	TGTGCCAGCAGCTTGGCGGCGGGTGTACAAGAGACCCAGTACTTC
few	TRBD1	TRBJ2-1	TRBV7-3	CASSSRDRDEQFF	TGTGCCAGCAGCTCCCGGGACAGGGACGAGCAGTTCTTC
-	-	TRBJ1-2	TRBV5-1	CASREGNYGYTF	TGCGCCAGCAGGGAGGGGAATTATGGCTACACCTTC
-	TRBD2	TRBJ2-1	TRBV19	CASSPSGTSGNEQFF	TGTGCCAGTAGTCCCTCCGGGACTAGCGGAAATGAGCAGTTCTTC
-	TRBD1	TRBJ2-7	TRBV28	CASLQGAQEQYF	TGTGCCAGTCTTCAGGGGGCGCAGGAGCAGTACTTC
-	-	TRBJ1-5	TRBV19	CASNGLNQPQHF	TGTGCCAGTAACGGACTCAATCAGCCCCAGCATTTT